This entry lists 21 T cell receptor beta chains sequenced from one sample in a study of CD8+ T cells in alopecia areata. This sample's treatment: oral pan-JAK inhibitor, 5-10 mg twice daily. As the sequencing template, cDNA was produced by extracting RNA and reverse transcribing it. Method: immunoSEQ multiplex PCR; TCRdb's copy keeps in-frame clones and lacks some. This table holds some 220,000 clones, approximately 57% found once. This specimen was CD4+ T cells sorted from blood, taken at week 4, from a patient treated with tofacitinib. All receptors derive from a human donor with alopecia areata.

This clone has only a few counts. The chain carries TRBV10-3 and TRBJ1-3; 9 bases line up with TRBD1. The CDR3 length is 13 residues. Germline assignment: CDR1 ENHRY and CDR2 SYGVKD. J gave up 3 bases and V 11 bases, and 5 bases lay outside the gene matches. The CDR3 DNA reads as TGTGCCTCGGGACAGGGAGATGGAAACACCATATATTTT. As protein: CASGQGDGNTIYF.

This clone was observed a handful of times. V gene TRBV29-1 combines with J gene TRBJ2-7; 7 bases fit TRBD1. CDR1 and CDR2 from the germline V gene are SQVTM and ANQGSEA. The CDR3 consists of 15 residues. J lost 2 bases, V lost 7 bases, and 14 bases had no gene match. CDR3 region: CSAAYERQGPYEQYF. CDR3 sequence (DNA): TGCAGCGCCGCTTATGAAAGACAGGGTCCCTACGAGCAGTACTTC.

The chain links TRBV4-3 to TRBJ1-2, with 7 bases matching TRBD1. After removal of 4 bases from V and 5 bases from J, the junction contained 4 bases not matched to a gene. Germline-derived CDR1 and CDR2 are LGHNA and YSLEER. The CDR3 has 13 residues. Here the CDR3 reads CASSRDREYGYTF. The CDR3 DNA reads TGCGCCAGCAGCCGGGACAGAGAATATGGCTACACCTTC.

Points on this clone: Other DNA sequences of this sample code for an identical CDR3. The CDR3 protein is CSVVRGNTEAFF. The DNA of the CDR3 is TGCAGCGTTGTGCGCGGGAACACTGAAGCTTTCTTT. V and J are TRBV29-1 and TRBJ1-1, with D unclear. The germline CDR1 and CDR2 sequences are SQVTM and ANQGSEA. The CDR3 is 12 residues long. Trimming took 4 bases from V and 1 from J, leaving 7 bases between them.

This clone has just a few counts. The V and J genes are TRBV19 and TRBJ2-6; no definite D call. The CDR3 spans 16 residues. Trimming stripped 5 bases from V and 4 bases from J, with 15 bases between. Germline lookup yields CDR1 LNHDA and CDR2 SQIVND (reference sequence). The CDR3 here is CASSPPRTTGANVLTF. The CDR3 nucleotides are TGTGCCAGTAGTCCCCCCCGGACGACCGGGGCCAACGTCCTGACTTTC.

A few counts support this clone. J is TRBJ2-5 and V is TRBV9; a possible D gene is TRBD1 (6 bases). Trimming stripped 4 bases from V and 3 bases from J, with 10 bases between. CDR3 length equals 13 residues. CDR1 is SGDLS and CDR2 is YYNGEE in the germline V gene. The CDR3 protein is CASSPTGKETQYF. CDR3 in DNA: TGTGCCAGCAGCCCTACAGGGAAAGAGACCCAGTACTTC.

The gene calls are TRBV5-1 and TRBJ2-3; the D gene is possibly TRBD2 (6 bases). Germline loops: CDR1 SGHRS, CDR2 YFSETQ. V lost 4 bases and J lost 1, with 16 bases in between. The CDR3 has 16 residues. The CDR3 loop reads CASSRDLSPRTDTQYF. CDR3 nucleotide sequence: TGCGCCAGCAGCAGGGACTTATCTCCCCGCACAGATACGCAGTATTTT. Supplemented by reference TRBV5-1 and TRBJ2-3, the full variable domain reads KAGVTQTPRYLIKTRGQQVTLSCSPISGHRSVSWYQQTPGQGLQFLFEYFSETQRNKGNFPGRFSGRQFSNSRSEMNVSTLELGDSALYLCASSRDLSPRTDTQYFGPGTRLTVL.

This chain joins TRBV6-1 and TRBJ1-2; D is perhaps TRBD1 (5 bases). The ends were cut back, 7 bases at V and 5 bases at J, with 14 bases in the middle. The CDR3 runs 13 residues. Germline V gives CDR1 MNHNS, CDR2 SASEGT. DNA of the CDR3: TGTGCCAGCAATGGTCCAGGGTGGTATGGCTACACCTTC. Protein product: CASNGPGWYGYTF.

CDR3 DNA: TGTGCCTGGAACAGGGGCCCCCTCGATGGCTACACCTTC. Encoded protein: CAWNRGPLDGYTF. The gene calls are TRBV30 and TRBJ1-2; 7 bases match TRBD1. V was clipped by 4 bases and J by 6 bases; unmatched bases: 8. Germline CDR1 GTSNPN, CDR2 SVGIG (reference sequence). This CDR3 has 13 residues. Using reference TRBV30 and TRBJ1-2 for the parts outside the CDR3, the full variable domain is SQTIHQWPATLVQPVGSPLSLECTVEGTSNPNLYWYRQAAGRGLQLLFYSVGIGQISSEVPQNLSASRPQDRQFILSSKKLLLSDSGFYLCAWNRGPLDGYTFGSGTRLTVV.

The rearrangement links TRBV6-5 to TRBJ2-3, with D tentatively TRBD1 or TRBD2 (5 bases each). V lost 2 bases and J 7 bases, leaving 19 bases between the germline ends. Germline V gene sequence: CDR1 MNHEY, CDR2 SVGAGI. CDR3 length equals 16 residues. The CDR3 loop is CASSYTLAGPGNTQYF. Written as DNA, the CDR3 is TGTGCCAGCAGTTACACGCTAGCCGGACCAGGGAATACGCAGTATTTT.

The chain employs TRBV27 and TRBJ2-7; D unclear. This CDR3 spans 16 amino acids. V gave up 4 bases and J gave up 0 bases, with 16 bases separating them. Looked up from germline, CDR1 is MNHEY and CDR2 is SMNVEV (reference sequence). The CDR3 nucleotides read TGTGCCAGCAGTTCGAAGGGCCTGCAAAGCTCCTACGAGCAGTACTTC. Translated: CASSSKGLQSSYEQYF.

This clone showed up just a few times. The genes are TRBV7-8 and TRBJ1-1; TRBD1 matches 7 bases. CDR1 is SGHVS, CDR2 FQNEAQ, per germline. This CDR3 region has 14 residues. The V and J ends lost 4 bases and 3 bases, in that order; junction bases with no gene match: 5. This CDR3 reads CASSWTGGDTEAFF. The CDR3 DNA reads TGTGCCAGCAGCTGGACAGGTGGAGACACTGAAGCTTTCTTT. Drawing the rest from reference TRBV7-8 and TRBJ1-1, the complete variable domain is GAGVSQSPRYKVAKRGQDVALRCDPISGHVSLFWYQQALGQGPEFLTYFQNEAQLDKSGLPSDRFFAERPEGSVSTLKIQRTQQEDSAVYLCASSWTGGDTEAFFGQGTRLTVV.

CDR3 sequence: CASSYWDNNEQFF. The DNA for the CDR3 is TGTGCCAGCAGCTACTGGGACAACAATGAGCAGTTCTTC. V and J are TRBV9 and TRBJ2-1; possibly TRBD1 for D (6 bases). The CDR3 runs 13 residues. Germline V gives CDR1 SGDLS, CDR2 YYNGEE. V was shortened by 4 bases and J by 5 bases, with 10 bases between the two germline ends.

The chain is built from TRBV5-1 and TRBJ1-5, with a tentative D call TRBD1 (6 bases). Germline loops: CDR1 SGHRS, CDR2 YFSETQ. V was trimmed by 0 bases and J by 3 bases, leaving 10 bases between them. The CDR3 runs to 15 residues. CDR3 residues: CASSLAGTLNQPQHF. The CDR3 region has the DNA TGCGCCAGCAGCTTGGCAGGGACACTCAATCAGCCCCAGCATTTT.

The V and J genes are TRBV29-1 and TRBJ1-1, with 9 bases identical to TRBD1. V lost 3 bases and J lost 5; bases outside the gene matches: 7. Germline loops: CDR1 SQVTM, CDR2 ANQGSEA. This CDR3 is 14 amino acids long. CDR3 sequence: CSVELRDRVTEAFF. DNA of the CDR3: TGCAGCGTTGAGCTCCGGGACAGGGTGACTGAAGCTTTCTTT.

This clone has a handful of counts. The chain combines TRBV7-2 with TRBJ2-3, with 12 nucleotides matching TRBD1. Germline CDR1 and CDR2: SGHTA and FQGNSA. The V segment lost 3 bases and the J segment 5 bases; nucleotides outside the gene matches: 6. The CDR3 has 16 amino acids. For the CDR3, the DNA is TGTGCCAGCAGCTTGGCCCGGGACAGGGGGCAAGATACGCAGTATTTT. Encoded protein: CASSLARDRGQDTQYF.

This clone was seen more than once but under ten times. This chain connects TRBV29-1 to TRBJ1-2; no clear D. V lost 6 bases, J lost 1 base, and 12 bases lay in between. The CDR3 sequence is 13 residues long. CDR1 and CDR2 from the germline V gene are SQVTM and ANQGSEA. The CDR3 DNA reads as TGCAGCGTACCTCGGGAGGATAACTATGGCTACACCTTC. Amino acids: CSVPREDNYGYTF.

The chain is built from TRBV11-2 and TRBJ1-1; no firm D call. The CDR3 totals 14 residues. V dropped 1 base and J dropped 0 bases, with 6 bases sitting between them. Germline CDR1 is SGHAT and CDR2 is FQNNGV. The CDR3 region is CASSLVPMNTEAFF. The CDR3 DNA is TGTGCCAGCAGCTTAGTCCCGATGAACACTGAAGCTTTCTTT.

The V gene is TRBV7-3, the J gene TRBJ2-2; no definite D call. V was shortened by 5 bases and J by 1 base, with 8 bases between the two germline ends. The germline V gene has CDR1 SGHTA and CDR2 FQGTGA. CDR3 length: 14 amino acids. The CDR3 loop reads CASSQDRNTGELFF. In DNA, the CDR3 is TGTGCCAGCAGCCAGGACCGGAACACCGGGGAGCTGTTTTTT.

As DNA, the CDR3 is TGCAGCGTCCGGTCGGTTAGCACTGAAGCTTTCTTT. Translation: CSVRSVSTEAFF. The V call is TRBV29-1, the J call TRBJ1-1; D gene unclear. Germline V gene lookup returns CDR1 SQVTM and CDR2 ANQGSEA. Between the trimmed V and J ends, which lost 6 bases and 4 bases, there was a span of 12 bases. The CDR3 is made up of 12 amino acids.

The CDR3 loop reads CASRFGQGGSYGYTF. DNA for the CDR3: TGTGCCAGCAGATTTGGACAGGGGGGCAGCTATGGCTACACCTTC. The genes are TRBV6-7 and TRBJ1-2; 10 bases fit TRBD1. TRBV6-7 qualifies as an ORF whose function is uncertain. This CDR3 has 15 residues. V dropped 6 bases and J dropped 4; count of bases not matched to a gene: 8.